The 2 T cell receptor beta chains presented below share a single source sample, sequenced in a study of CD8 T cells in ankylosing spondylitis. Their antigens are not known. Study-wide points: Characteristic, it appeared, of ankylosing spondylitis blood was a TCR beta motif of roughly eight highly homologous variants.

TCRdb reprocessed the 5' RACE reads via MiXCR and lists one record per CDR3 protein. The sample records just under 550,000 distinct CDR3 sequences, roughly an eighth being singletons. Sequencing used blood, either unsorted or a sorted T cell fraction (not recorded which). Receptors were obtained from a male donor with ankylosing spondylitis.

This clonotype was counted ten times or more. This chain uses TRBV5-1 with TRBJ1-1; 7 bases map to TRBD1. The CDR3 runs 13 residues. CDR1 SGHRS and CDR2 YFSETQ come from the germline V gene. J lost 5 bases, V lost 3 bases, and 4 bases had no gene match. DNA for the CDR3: TGCGCCAGCAGCTGGACAGGAGATACTGAAGCTTTCTTT. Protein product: CASSWTGDTEAFF. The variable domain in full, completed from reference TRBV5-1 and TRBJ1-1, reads KAGVTQTPRYLIKTRGQQVTLSCSPISGHRSVSWYQQTPGQGLQFLFEYFSETQRNKGNFPGRFSGRQFSNSRSEMNVSTLELGDSALYLCASSWTGDTEAFFGQGTRLTVV.

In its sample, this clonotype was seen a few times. CDR3 coding DNA: TGTGCCAGCAGCTTGCGGATAGGGACCGCGAATCAGCCCCAGCATTTT. Protein product: CASSLRIGTANQPQHF. The genes are TRBV5-5 and TRBJ1-5, with TRBD1 as a possible D gene (5 bases). The CDR3 sequence is 16 residues long. V was pared by 1 base and J by 4 bases, with 15 bases between. The V gene's germline CDR1 is SGHKS and CDR2 YYEKEE (reference sequence).